This T cell receptor beta chain comes out of a study of CD8 T cells in ankylosing spondylitis (TCRdb year 2017). Study-level background: T cell receptor beta repertoires were profiled in healthy donors and ankylosing spondylitis patients so that disease-linked TCR variants could be found. The full study cohort comprised 25 or so ankylosing spondylitis patients and approximately 100 healthy donors. Peripheral blood was sampled, and synovial fluid was additionally collected from ankylosing spondylitis patients.

Overall results and qualifications from the work: Blood from ankylosing spondylitis patients appeared to be characterized by a TCR beta motif composed of roughly 8 highly homologous amino acid variants. The disease-linked clones had a CD8+ phenotype and were found at relatively low frequencies in peripheral blood. Some of the motif variants had been reported before in the synovial fluid and blood of reactive arthritis patients, a finding that suggests common disease-initiation mechanisms. Significant enrichment of the disease-linked clones was reported in matched synovial fluid samples from ankylosing spondylitis patients.

Concerning this clonotype itself: Its antigen has not been determined. There are no base qualities to consult, and no much larger clone falls within one base.

Taken from the germline V gene, the CDR1 and CDR2 loops are SGHRS and YFSETQ. The CDR3 contains 15 residues, cysteine and phenylalanine counted. Only the CDR3 DNA stays, 45 bases, in frame from base 1. The germline V and J ends show losses of 4 bases and 6 bases respectively, and no gene match explains 9 bases of the junction. Sequencer: Illumina HiSeq 2500. TCR beta libraries were prepared by quantitative 5'-RACE with molecular barcodes. Turning to the authors' computational methods: To identify disease-linked TCR variants, a new computational method was used, one built on a probabilistic model of VDJ rearrangement. The public reads were reanalyzed by TCRdb: fastp trimming at Q25, MiXCR alignment, in-frame beta chains only. Rows matching on CDR3 protein sequence are summarized as one entry with the most common DNA and genes. TCRdb, rather than the study authors, made the V and J calls. Recorded for this sample are fewer than 750,000 distinct CDR3 sequences; around 20% of them occurred a single time. The ten largest clones add up to around 19% of the sample.

The sequence came from a male donor with ankylosing spondylitis. Sequencing used blood, either unsorted or a sorted T cell fraction (not recorded which). The sequence is built from TRBV5-1 and TRBJ2-3; TRBD2 fits 9 bases in the junction. The DNA is TGCGCCAGCAGCATGATAGCGGGAGCGGTCGATACGCAGTATTTT. Protein translation: CASSMIAGAVDTQYF.